The sequence of this T cell receptor beta chain was determined in a study of blood T cell repertoires in COVID-19 (dated by TCRdb to the early 2020s). Concerning the study at large: Samples from collaborators originated in the United States, Italy and Spain and spanned both the acute and convalescent phases of COVID-19. The samples were drawn from the first 160 participants of the ongoing ImmuneRACE study and from 1,254 subjects provided by 6 global collaborators. Deeply sampled blood TCRbeta repertoires from subjects exposed to, actively infected with, or recovered from COVID-19 were included in the dataset. A de-identified subject ID, COVID-19 status, age in years and sex were almost always included in the sample metadata. The repertoires were made available in a free public database intended to serve as a resource for research on the immune response to SARS-CoV-2. HLA class I and class II types, where available, came from metadata supplied by the sample provider rather than from assay-based typing. The material from the prospective study consisted of cDNA or gDNA derived from T cells, B-cell-depleted T cells, or PBMCs. General findings and caveats noted by the study authors: How much clinical and demographic metadata was included differed by source and by participant, and the metadata was provided uncurated.

In its sample, this clone was seen a few times. What this receptor recognizes is not known. No quality values exist for individual bases; no much larger clone is one base distant. Collaborating institutions collected whole blood in K2EDTA tubes following their own protocols. Collaborator samples were shipped for TCRbeta analysis as frozen whole blood, isolated PBMCs, or DNA extracted from either sample type. TCRbeta CDR3 regions were amplified from genomic DNA using the immunoSEQ Assay, a bias-controlled multiplex PCR. The paper's data handling went like this. Nucleated cell counts per sample were estimated from amplification of reference gene primers within the assay. Sequence reads were collapsed and filtered to measure the absolute abundance of every unique TCRbeta CDR3 rearrangement. For each sample, productive Simpson clonality was calculated as the square root of Simpson's diversity index over productive rearrangements. TCRdb stores this immuneACCESS table with in-frame sequences only. Part of the clones is absent; in the studies checked, under half of the shortfall reflects unresolved V genes, and no reason is known for the rest. V and J calls and clone size are given by that table; D and trimming were obtained from the DNA. In this sample the table shows more than 65,000 clones, about three quarters of which occur a single time. Jointly, the top ten make up about a third of the sample.

CDR1 and CDR2, per the germline V gene, are MDHEN and SYDVKM. V and J are trimmed by 6 bases and 5 bases, and the gene matches miss 10 bases of the junction. The CDR3 sequence holds 15 residues, the cysteine and phenylalanine included. Left in the record is the CDR3 DNA by itself, 45 bases read in frame from the first base. The sequencing sample was made of peripheral blood. Rearrangement joined TRBV28 to TRBJ1-1; 9 junctional bases match TRBD1. The sequence came from a woman aged 70-85 years with acute or convalescent COVID-19. CDR3 sequence: CASRITGQGKTEAFF. The base sequence is TGTGCCAGCAGAATCACGGGACAGGGTAAGACTGAAGCTTTCTTT.